This T cell receptor beta chain was sequenced for a study of T-cell memory formation after mild COVID-19. This clonotype was seen repeatedly, ten times or more. The CDR3 consists of 16 residues. The V gene lost 2 bases and the J gene lost 3 bases, with 14 bases spanning the gap. Germline V gene sequence: CDR1 SGHTA, CDR2 FQGNSA. Each CDR3 protein is one row after TCRdb ran MiXCR on the 5' RACE reads. The sample holds approximately 40,000 distinct CDR3 sequences, approximately 10% seen once. The TCR comes from a man aged 18 to 30 who had mild COVID-19 (a few samples of this study predate the infection). Cell type and time point are not known. Material for sequencing was PBMCs or a T cell subset sorted from them (not recorded which). The chain uses TRBV7-2 and TRBJ2-1; no definite D call. In nucleotides, the CDR3 is TGTGCCAGCAGCTTATTTGGTAGGCTCTACTACAATGAGCAGTTCTTC. Translated: CASSLFGRLYYNEQFF.